This TCR beta chain was found in a study of response to subunit inactivated influenza vaccine. Broader study findings: Every seasonal influenza vaccination brings in few new T cells, the authors suggested.

TCRdb passed the RT-PCR reads through MiXCR, listing each CDR3 protein once. The table records 200,000 to 250,000 distinct CDR3 sequences, roughly an eighth of them present only once. In regard to this clonotype: Its antigen is not identified.

The V gene end was trimmed by 6 bases and the J gene end by 4 bases; junction bases not matched to a gene: 5. The CDR3 runs 13 residues. Germline V lookup: CDR1 SGHRS, CDR2 YFSETQ. This material consisted of non-naive T cells sorted from PBMCs, taken less than 15 days before vaccination. The receptor was derived from a middle-aged man who received an inactivated influenza vaccine. The rearrangement joins TRBV5-1 to TRBJ1-2, with 8 bases aligning to TRBD1. The CDR3 coding sequence is TGCGCCAGCACCCCAGGGGGCGGCTATGGCTACACCTTC. It specifies CASTPGGGYGYTF.